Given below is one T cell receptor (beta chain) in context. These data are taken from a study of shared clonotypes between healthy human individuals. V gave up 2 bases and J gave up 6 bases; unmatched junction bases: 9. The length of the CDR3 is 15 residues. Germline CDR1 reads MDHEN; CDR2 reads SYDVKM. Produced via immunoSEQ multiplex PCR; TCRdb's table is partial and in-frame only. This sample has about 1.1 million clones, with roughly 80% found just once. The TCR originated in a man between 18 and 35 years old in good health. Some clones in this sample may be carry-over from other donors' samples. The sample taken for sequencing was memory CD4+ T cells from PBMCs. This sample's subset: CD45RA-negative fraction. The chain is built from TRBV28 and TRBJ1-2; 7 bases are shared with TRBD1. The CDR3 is CASSLNPRQGHGYTF. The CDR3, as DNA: TGTGCCAGCAGTTTAAACCCCCGACAGGGACATGGCTACACCTTC.